This record concerns one T cell receptor (beta chain) sequence. The antigen is unknown. V was pared by 6 bases and J by 8 bases, with 13 bases between. Germline V gives CDR1 MNHNS, CDR2 SASEGT. The CDR3 runs 13 residues. 13 Jbeta primers and 60 Vbeta primers were used for the PCR. Sequencing used immunoSEQ multiplex PCR; TCRdb keeps in-frame clones, though not all of them. The table lists 150,000 to 200,000 clones, 81% of them singletons. The data derive from a study of cytomegalovirus exposure and HLA in healthy donors. Study-level findings and limits: V- and J-gene trimming of TCR beta was linked (in a later analysis) to a missense DCLRE1C variant.

The chain has TRBV6-1 and TRBJ1-4; D gene uncertain. Sequencing was performed on PBMCs. The origin of this receptor is a man aged 18 to 30 in good health and CMV-seronegative. In DNA, the CDR3 is TGTGCCAGCAGAGAGGGAGTATGGGAAAAACTGTTTTTT. This gives the protein CASREGVWEKLFF.